Sequencing of this TCR beta chain was carried out in a study of response to subunit inactivated influenza vaccine. With V trimmed by 5 bases and J by 5 bases, 5 bases remained unmatched. The length of the CDR3 is 14 residues. Looked up from germline, CDR1 is KGHDR and CDR2 is SFDVKD. One entry per CDR3 protein results from TCRdb running MiXCR on the RT-PCR reads. The data hold about 540,000 distinct CDR3 sequences, with 20% to 25% observed a single time. The same sample was also used in a study of T cells expressing NK-cell markers. That investigation notes: TCR beta cDNA was generated via 5'RACE template switching incorporating UMIs. The TCR beta repertoires originated in sorted CD3+CD56+NKG2C+, CD3+CD56+NKG2C- and CD3+CD56-NKG2C+ T cells. Dominant NKG2C+ clonotype frequencies of 1.0-7.0% of CD8+ T cells were measured in more than five donors. Several of the donors also had these clonotypes leading their CD3+CD56-NKG2C+ fraction.

This sequence originates from a man aged 45-65 years who received an inactivated influenza vaccine. Sample: CD4+ T cells sorted from PBMCs, taken 11 to 12 days after vaccination. The chain recombines TRBV24-1 with TRBJ2-1; TRBD2 matches at 7 bases. The CDR3 DNA is TGTGCCACCAGTGCCCCCGGGACTAACAATGAGCAGTTCTTC. It encodes CATSAPGTNNEQFF.